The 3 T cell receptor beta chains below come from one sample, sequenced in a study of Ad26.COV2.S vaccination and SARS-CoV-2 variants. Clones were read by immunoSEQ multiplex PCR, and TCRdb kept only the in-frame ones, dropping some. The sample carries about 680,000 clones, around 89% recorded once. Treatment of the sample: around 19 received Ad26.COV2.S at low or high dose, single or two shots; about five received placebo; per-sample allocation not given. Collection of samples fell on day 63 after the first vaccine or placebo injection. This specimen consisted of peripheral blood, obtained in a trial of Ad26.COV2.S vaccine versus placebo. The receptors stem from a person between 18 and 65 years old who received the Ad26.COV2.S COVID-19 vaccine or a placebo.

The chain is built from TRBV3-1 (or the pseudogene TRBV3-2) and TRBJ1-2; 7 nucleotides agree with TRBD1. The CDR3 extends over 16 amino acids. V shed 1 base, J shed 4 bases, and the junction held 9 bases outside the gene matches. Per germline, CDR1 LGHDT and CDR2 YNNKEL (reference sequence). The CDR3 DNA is TGTGCCAGCAGCCAAGGGGACAGCCAGAACCTCTATGGCTACACCTTC. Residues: CASSQGDSQNLYGYTF.

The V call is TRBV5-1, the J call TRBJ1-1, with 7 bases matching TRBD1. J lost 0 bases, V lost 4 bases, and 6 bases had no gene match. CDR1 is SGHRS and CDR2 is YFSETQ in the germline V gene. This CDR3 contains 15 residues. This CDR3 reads CASSTMTGMNTEAFF. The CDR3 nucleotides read TGCGCCAGCAGCACCATGACAGGGATGAACACTGAAGCTTTCTTT.

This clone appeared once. CDR3 sequence (DNA): TGTGCCAGCGGGCCCCTGAGGTGGACACTAGCGGGGTCCTACAATGAGCAGTTCTTC. Residues: CASGPLRWTLAGSYNEQFF. The V call is TRBV27, the J call TRBJ2-1; 10 bases are shared with TRBD2. J lost 1 base, V lost 8 bases, and 17 bases had no gene match. The CDR3 contains 19 residues. Germline V lookup: CDR1 MNHEY, CDR2 SMNVEV (reference sequence).